A single sample is the source of the 30 T cell receptor beta chains below, sequenced in a study of T cells expressing NK-cell markers. After re-calling the 5' RACE reads, TCRdb lists one entry per CDR3 protein, DNA absent. The sample table sets out roughly 390,000 distinct CDR3 sequences. The sequenced sample was blood T cells: a sorted CD56 or NKG2C T cell subset, CD4+ or CD8+ T cells, or bulk PBMC T cells (not recorded which). The receptors stem from a man aged 18-69 years in good health.

The chain is built from TRBV7-8 and TRBJ1-5. Germline CDR1 reads SGHVS; CDR2 reads FQNEAQ. This CDR3 region has 14 residues. CDR3 protein: CASSFILDRQPQHF. The entire variable domain, with the rest obtained from reference TRBV7-8 and TRBJ1-5, is as follows: GAGVSQSPRYKVAKRGQDVALRCDPISGHVSLFWYQQALGQGPEFLTYFQNEAQLDKSGLPSDRFFAERPEGSVSTLKIQRTQQEDSAVYLCASSFILDRQPQHFGDGTRLSIL.

This rearrangement joins TRBV27 to TRBJ2-5; TCRdb selects TRBD1, and the lack of DNA leaves this call unchecked. The CDR3 runs to 13 residues. Looked up from germline, CDR1 is MNHEY and CDR2 is SMNVEV (reference sequence). CDR3 in amino acids: CARTTGIRETQYF.

The chain links TRBV3-1 to TRBJ2-1; lacking DNA, the TRBD1 call made by TCRdb goes unchecked. The germline gives CDR1 LGHDT, CDR2 YNNKEL (reference sequence). The CDR3 has 15 amino acids. CDR3 protein: CASSPRTAAYNEQFF.

The chain uses TRBV20-1 and TRBJ1-5; TCRdb reports TRBD1, a call that lacks DNA to check it against. The germline V gene has CDR1 DFQATT and CDR2 SNEGSKA (reference sequence). The CDR3 length is 14 residues. The CDR3 is CSARKDNSNQPQHF.

The CDR3 here is CASSQKRGGSNEQFF. The chain joins TRBV7-2 to TRBJ2-1; TCRdb proposes TRBD2, but this gene call is untestable without DNA. The CDR3 has 15 amino acids. Germline values: CDR1 SGHTA, CDR2 FQGNSA.

The rearrangement uses TRBV20-1 and TRBJ2-2; no DNA is available, so the TRBD2 call from TCRdb remains unchecked. The CDR3 spans 17 residues. The germline V gene encodes CDR1 DFQATT and CDR2 SNEGSKA (reference sequence). The CDR3 protein is CSARDQARDSFTGELFF.

The chain uses TRBV6-5 and TRBJ1-1. The CDR3 runs to 15 residues. The germline V gene has CDR1 MNHEY and CDR2 SVGAGI. The CDR3 sequence: CATTMGRVGNTEAFF.

This chain links TRBV3-1 with TRBJ1-4. The CDR3 extends over 14 amino acids. Germline CDR1 and CDR2: LGHDT and YNNKEL (reference sequence). The CDR3 protein is CASSQTEINEKLFF. Looking up the rest from reference TRBV3-1 and TRBJ1-4 gives the full variable domain: DTAVSQTPKYLVTQMGNDKSIKCEQNLGHDTMYWYKQDSKKFLKIMFSYNNKELIINETVPNRFSPKSPDKAHLNLHINSLELGDSAVYFCASSQTEINEKLFFGSGTQLSVL.

This rearrangement joins TRBV6-5 to TRBJ1-4. Germline V gene sequence: CDR1 MNHEY, CDR2 SVGAGI. The CDR3 consists of 14 residues. CDR3 loop: CASSYRGLNEKLFF.

This chain joins TRBV7-7 and TRBJ2-2. The germline CDR1 and CDR2 sequences are SSHAT and FNYEAQ (reference sequence). The CDR3 contains 13 residues. This chain's CDR3 is CASSLDLSGELFF.

The gene calls are TRBV7-8 and TRBJ1-5; the D call of TRBD1 rests on TCRdb alone, since no DNA is present to check it. This CDR3 region has 15 residues. Germline V CDR1 and CDR2: SGHVS, FQNEAQ. Here the CDR3 reads CASSLMTGDLHPQHF. Together with reference TRBV7-8 and TRBJ1-5, the CDR3 gives the full variable domain: GAGVSQSPRYKVAKRGQDVALRCDPISGHVSLFWYQQALGQGPEFLTYFQNEAQLDKSGLPSDRFFAERPEGSVSTLKIQRTQQEDSAVYLCASSLMTGDLHPQHFGDGTRLSIL.

The rearrangement uses TRBV5-1 and TRBJ2-3; without DNA, the TCRdb call of TRBD2 cannot be checked. Germline V gene lookup returns CDR1 SGHRS and CDR2 YFSETQ. The CDR3 is 16 amino acids. CDR3 loop: CASSRWTSGGTDTQYF.

V is TRBV5-1 and J is TRBJ2-5; TCRdb's assignment of TRBD1 cannot be checked, as there is no DNA. This CDR3 contains 13 residues. Per germline, CDR1 SGHRS and CDR2 YFSETQ. This chain's CDR3 is CASSFPGSGTQYF.

V and J are TRBV4-1 and TRBJ2-5. Germline lookup yields CDR1 MGHRA and CDR2 YSYEKL. This CDR3 has 15 residues. The CDR3 sequence: CASSQEGRTEETQYF.

The chain joins TRBV7-2 to TRBJ2-5; TCRdb gives TRBD1 as the D gene, but with no DNA this cannot be confirmed. This CDR3 is 17 amino acids long. Germline V gene sequence: CDR1 SGHTA, CDR2 FQGNSA. The CDR3 protein is CASSLARDILLRETQYF. The whole variable domain, remainder taken from reference TRBV7-2 and TRBJ2-5, is GAGVSQSPSNKVTEKGKDVELRCDPISGHTALYWYRQSLGQGLEFLIYFQGNSAPDKSGLPSDRFSAERTGGSVSTLTIQRTQQEDSAVYLCASSLARDILLRETQYFGPGTRLLVL.

This chain links TRBV20-1 with TRBJ1-5; TCRdb lists TRBD1, though no DNA is available to test this call. Germline V lookup: CDR1 DFQATT, CDR2 SNEGSKA (reference sequence). The CDR3 is 15 residues long. The CDR3 is CSGRQGGNSNQPQHF.

The rearrangement uses TRBV6-4 and TRBJ2-5; the D call of TRBD2 rests on TCRdb alone, since no DNA is present to check it. Germline CDR1 and CDR2: MRHNA and SNTAGT. This CDR3 has 17 amino acids. The CDR3 loop reads CASSVESSGGEEETQYF.

The J gene is TRBJ2-7, the V gene TRBV7-9; no DNA is available, so the TRBD1 call from TCRdb remains unchecked. Looked up from germline, CDR1 is SEHNR and CDR2 is FQNEAQ (reference sequence). The CDR3 spans 14 residues. The chain's CDR3 is CASSWGPGMDEQYF.

V gene TRBV2 combines with J gene TRBJ2-7. CDR1 is SNHLY, CDR2 FYNNEI, per germline. The CDR3 contains 13 residues. This CDR3 is CATRPTRDYEQYF. Based on the CDR3 plus reference TRBV2 and TRBJ2-7, the full variable domain is EPEVTQTPSHQVTQMGQEVILRCVPISNHLYFYWYRQILGQKVEFLVSFYNNEISEKSEIFDDQFSVERPDGSNFTLKIRSTKLEDSAMYFCATRPTRDYEQYFGPGTRLTVT.

The chain joins TRBV5-1 to TRBJ2-2; TCRdb designates TRBD1, a call that cannot be tested without DNA. The CDR3 length is 16 residues. Looked up from germline, CDR1 is SGHRS and CDR2 is YFSETQ. CDR3 amino acids: CASSSAGGLGTGELFF.

The chain combines TRBV3-1 with TRBJ2-1; TCRdb indicates TRBD1, and absent DNA this call remains unverified. CDR3 size: 15 residues. Per the germline V gene, CDR1 is LGHDT and CDR2 is YNNKEL (reference sequence). The CDR3 loop is CASSLDYSPGNEQFF.

This chain joins TRBV28 and TRBJ2-7; TCRdb proposes TRBD1, but this gene call is untestable without DNA. Germline-derived CDR1 and CDR2 are MDHEN and SYDVKM. The CDR3 spans 15 residues. CDR3 residues: CASSSPGARRYEQYF.

V is TRBV7-9 and J is TRBJ1-1; the TCRdb call, TRBD1, lacks DNA for checking. CDR3 length equals 13 residues. Germline V gene data show CDR1 as SEHNR and CDR2 as FQNEAQ (reference sequence). This chain's CDR3 is CASSLETGGGAFF.

The genes are TRBV12-3 or TRBV12-4 and TRBJ1-4; TCRdb names TRBD1, which stays unverified in the absence of DNA. The CDR3 runs 16 residues. The CDR3 loop is CASSFRQGAVNEKLFF.

The chain uses TRBV7-2 and TRBJ2-3; TCRdb outputs TRBD1, but without DNA this stays unchecked. Germline V gene sequence: CDR1 SGHTA, CDR2 FQGNSA. The CDR3 has 14 residues. The CDR3 loop is CASSISGGKDTQYF.

V and J are TRBV7-2 and TRBJ2-5. Germline lookup yields CDR1 SGHTA and CDR2 FQGNSA. CDR3 length: 12 residues. The chain's CDR3 is CASSRSGETQYF. Based on the CDR3 plus reference TRBV7-2 and TRBJ2-5, the full variable domain is GAGVSQSPSNKVTEKGKDVELRCDPISGHTALYWYRQSLGQGLEFLIYFQGNSAPDKSGLPSDRFSAERTGGSVSTLTIQRTQQEDSAVYLCASSRSGETQYFGPGTRLLVL.

J is TRBJ2-7 and V is TRBV27; with no DNA, the TCRdb D assignment of TRBD1 cannot be verified. The germline V gene encodes CDR1 MNHEY and CDR2 SMNVEV (reference sequence). The CDR3 sequence is 14 residues long. The CDR3 spells CASSRRDGSYEQYF.

This chain joins TRBV11-2 and TRBJ2-1; the TRBD1 assignment by TCRdb is unverifiable without DNA. The CDR3 runs to 16 residues. Germline-derived CDR1 and CDR2 are SGHAT and FQNNGV. The CDR3 sequence: CASSHGTGAGYNEQFF.

The chain carries TRBV19 and TRBJ2-1; TCRdb lists TRBD2, though no DNA is available to test this call. This CDR3 is 15 amino acids long. The germline CDR1 and CDR2 sequences are LNHDA and SQIVND (reference sequence). The chain's CDR3 is CASTTGLAGAYEQFF. The full variable domain, completed using reference TRBV19 and TRBJ2-1, is DGGITQSPKYLFRKEGQNVTLSCEQNLNHDAMYWYRQDPGQGLRLIYYSQIVNDFQKGDIAEGYSVSREKKESFPLTVTSAQKNPTAFYLCASTTGLAGAYEQFFGPGTRLTVL.

The chain is built from TRBV2 and TRBJ2-7; TCRdb picks TRBD1, but there is no DNA to check that call. The CDR3 is 16 amino acids. Per germline, CDR1 SNHLY and CDR2 FYNNEI. The CDR3 sequence: CASKAIQRDKTYEQYF.